One and the same sample provided the 22 T cell receptor beta chains below, sequenced in a study of technical replicates of blood from a handful of donors. Profiling relied on immunoSEQ multiplex PCR, and the TCRdb table lists in-frame clones only, not all of them. This sample has about 100,000 clones, with more than 90% found just once. The sequenced sample was T cells isolated from PBMCs. The receptors were gathered from a human donor in good health.

The gene calls are TRBV5-1 and TRBJ2-7, with 7 bases that match TRBD2. Germline lookup yields CDR1 SGHRS and CDR2 YFSETQ. V trimming: 0 bases; J trimming: 10 bases; junction bases outside the gene matches: 7. There are 13 residues in the CDR3. The CDR3 region is CASSLGGGEDQYF. CDR3 DNA: TGCGCCAGCAGCTTGGGTGGGGGGGAAGATCAGTACTTC.

The V gene is TRBV15, the J gene TRBJ1-2, with D possibly being TRBD1 (5 bases). The V gene lost 5 bases and the J gene lost 4 bases, with 20 bases spanning the gap. CDR3 length: 16 amino acids. In germline, CDR1 is LNHNV, CDR2 YYDKDF (reference sequence). The CDR3 reads CATSSHTASDSYGYTF. The CDR3 region has the DNA TGTGCCACCAGCTCACACACGGCTTCAGACAGCTATGGCTACACCTTC.

The gene calls are TRBV5-1 and TRBJ1-1, with no clear D. Germline CDR1 SGHRS, CDR2 YFSETQ. The CDR3 totals 15 residues. The V and J ends lost 0 bases and 1 base respectively, with 10 bases between them. As DNA, the CDR3 is TGCGCCAGCAGCTTGGAGGCTCGGGGGAACACTGAAGCTTTCTTT. The encoded protein is CASSLEARGNTEAFF.

J is TRBJ2-1 and V is TRBV2, with 8 positions matching TRBD2. This CDR3 is built from 15 residues. V dropped 7 bases and J dropped 0; count of bases not matched to a gene: 5. The germline CDR1 and CDR2 sequences are SNHLY and FYNNEI. For the CDR3, the DNA is TGTGCCAGCACTCCGGCGGGAGGCTCCTACAATGAGCAGTTCTTC. Translation gives CASTPAGGSYNEQFF.

The genes are TRBV11-3 and TRBJ2-1; weak D call: TRBD2 (5 bases). Trimming removed 0 bases at V and 0 bases at J, with 6 bases between. This CDR3 spans 15 amino acids. Germline V lookup: CDR1 SGHNT, CDR2 YENEEA. The CDR3 protein is CASSLEGSSYNEQFF. The CDR3 DNA follows: TGTGCCAGCAGCTTAGAGGGGAGCTCCTACAATGAGCAGTTCTTC.

The chain combines TRBV11-2 with TRBJ1-1; D gene uncertain. CDR1 SGHAT and CDR2 FQNNGV come from the germline V gene. Trimming cost V 2 bases and J 5 bases, with 3 bases left between them. The CDR3 has 11 residues. The CDR3: CASSLLTEAFF. Written as DNA, the CDR3 is TGTGCCAGCAGCTTACTTACTGAAGCTTTCTTT.

The chain couples TRBV7-9 to TRBJ1-1, with 11 bases matching TRBD1. The germline V gene encodes CDR1 SEHNR and CDR2 FQNEAQ (reference sequence). The CDR3 runs to 13 residues. Germline trimming cut 1 base from V and 10 bases from J; bases unmatched to any gene: 2. Written as DNA, the CDR3 is TGTGCCAGCAGCTTAGGAGGGACAGGGGGAGCTTTCTTT. This sequence encodes CASSLGGTGGAFF.

The chain couples TRBV18 to TRBJ1-5, with TRBD1 matching over 9 bases. The CDR3 sequence is 14 residues long. Germline V lookup: CDR1 KGHSH, CDR2 LQKENI. V shed 3 bases, J shed 5 bases, and the junction held 2 bases outside the gene matches. As DNA, the CDR3 is TGTGCCAGCTCACCGACAGGGGGAGATCAGCCCCAGCATTTT. Protein: CASSPTGGDQPQHF.

This chain links TRBV4-1 with TRBJ1-1; 7 bases fit TRBD1. Per germline, CDR1 MGHRA and CDR2 YSYEKL. The CDR3 loop spans 14 amino acids. After removal of 3 bases from V and 5 bases from J, the junction contained 6 bases not matched to a gene. The CDR3 here is CASSQETGRTEAFF. The CDR3 DNA reads TGCGCCAGCAGCCAGGAGACAGGGCGGACTGAAGCTTTCTTT.

This clone showed up just once. The chain joins TRBV18 to TRBJ1-2, with 8 bases matching TRBD1. The CDR3 length is 14 residues. V shed 6 bases, J shed 1 base, and the junction held 4 bases outside the gene matches. Germline V gene sequence: CDR1 KGHSH, CDR2 LQKENI. The CDR3 nucleotides are TGTGCCAGCTCGGGACAGGAGATTAACTATGGCTACACCTTC. This translates into CASSGQEINYGYTF.

The rearrangement uses TRBV6-6 and TRBJ1-3, with a weak D call TRBD1 (5 bases). The CDR3 length is 15 residues. CDR1 MNHNY and CDR2 SVGAGI come from the germline V gene (reference sequence). Trimming removed 7 bases at V and 0 bases at J, with 13 bases between. The CDR3 DNA reads as TGTGCCAGCACCCGGCAGGGAATCTCTGGAAACACCATATATTTT. Amino acid sequence: CASTRQGISGNTIYF.

The J gene is TRBJ2-7, the V gene TRBV5-4; TRBD1 agrees at 7 bases. The germline V gene has CDR1 SGHNT and CDR2 YYREEE (reference sequence). Losses at the gene ends were 2 bases for V and 2 bases for J; bases not matched to a gene: 4. The CDR3 is 14 residues long. For the CDR3, the DNA is TGTGCCAGCAGCTTTACAGGGGCCCCCTACGAGCAGTACTTC. The encoded protein is CASSFTGAPYEQYF.

V and J are TRBV28 and TRBJ2-7, with D possibly matching TRBD1 (5 bases). The germline gives CDR1 MDHEN, CDR2 SYDVKM. V gave up 7 bases and J gave up 2 bases, with 12 bases separating them. The length of the CDR3 is 13 residues. CDR3 sequence (DNA): TGTGCCAGCACTACAGGTTATCCCTACGAGCAGTACTTC. Translated: CASTTGYPYEQYF. Based on the CDR3 plus reference TRBV28 and TRBJ2-7, the full variable domain is DVKVTQSSRYLVKRTGEKVFLECVQDMDHENMFWYRQDPGLGLRLIYFSYDVKMKEKGDIPEGYSVSREKKERFSLILESASTNQTSMYLCASTTGYPYEQYFGPGTRLTVT.

The rearrangement uses TRBV9 and TRBJ2-5, with TRBD2 matching over 11 bases. CDR1 SGDLS and CDR2 YYNGEE come from the germline V gene. The length of the CDR3 is 14 residues. V trimming: 3 bases; J trimming: 4 bases; junction bases outside the gene matches: 2. The CDR3 nucleotides read TGTGCCAGCAGCGCTAGCGGGGGGAGAGAGACCCAGTACTTC. This codes for CASSASGGRETQYF.

This chain uses TRBV7-8 with TRBJ2-3, with a possible D match to TRBD2 (6 bases). Per the germline V gene, CDR1 is SGHVS and CDR2 is FQNEAQ. The ends were cut back, 3 bases at V and 5 bases at J, with 15 bases in the middle. The CDR3 contains 15 residues. DNA for the CDR3: TGTGCCAGCAGCTTCCGGTGGGGGGTTCGAGATACGCAGTATTTT. This sequence encodes CASSFRWGVRDTQYF.

The rearrangement links TRBV10-1 to TRBJ1-4; D uncertain. The CDR3 sequence is 14 residues long. Germline-derived CDR1 and CDR2 are WNHNN and SYGVQD (reference sequence). The V and J ends lost 5 bases and 6 bases respectively, with 13 bases between them. The CDR3 DNA follows: TGCGCCAGCAGTTACGCGAACGGGGATGAAAAACTGTTTTTT. Protein: CASSYANGDEKLFF.

The CDR3 spells CASSPDRIGNTIYF. The CDR3 bases are TGTGCCAGCAGTCCCGACAGGATTGGAAACACCATATATTTT. The chain links TRBV6-1 to TRBJ1-3; maybe TRBD1 (6 bases). Germline CDR1 and CDR2: MNHNS and SASEGT. The V and J ends lost 5 bases and 3 bases respectively, with 11 bases between them. The CDR3 has 14 amino acids.

The chain recombines TRBV6-1 with TRBJ1-1; possibly TRBD1 for D (5 bases). The V end lost 0 bases, the J end lost 1 base, and 6 bases lay between the germline ends. Germline-derived CDR1 and CDR2 are MNHNS and SASEGT. This CDR3 is built from 14 residues. CDR3 DNA sequence: TGTGCCAGCAGTGAAGCCAGGGAGAACACTGAAGCTTTCTTT. Translating gives CASSEARENTEAFF.

CDR3 protein: CASSLDLGDRTYEQYF. In DNA, the CDR3 is TGTGCCAGCAGCTTAGATTTGGGGGACAGAACCTACGAGCAGTACTTC. The chain joins TRBV11-3 to TRBJ2-7; 7 positions match TRBD1. V was clipped by 0 bases and J by 2 bases; unmatched bases: 7. Germline V gives CDR1 SGHNT, CDR2 YENEEA. The CDR3 covers 16 residues.

This chain links TRBV5-1 with TRBJ2-1; 9 positions match TRBD1. Germline V gives CDR1 SGHRS, CDR2 YFSETQ. V shed 1 base, J shed 0 bases, and the junction held 5 bases outside the gene matches. The CDR3 covers 17 residues. CDR3 sequence reads: CASSLWGQGSSYNEQFF. CDR3 in DNA: TGCGCCAGCAGCTTGTGGGGACAGGGAAGCTCCTACAATGAGCAGTTCTTC.

This chain connects TRBV6-5 to TRBJ2-7; tentative D call: TRBD1 (6 bases). V was clipped by 1 base and J by 3 bases, with 13 bases between them. This CDR3 is 15 amino acids long. Germline assignment: CDR1 MNHEY and CDR2 SVGAGI. The CDR3 DNA follows: TGTGCCAGCAGTTACTTCAGGGGTCTCTACTACGAGCAGTACTTC. Its translation: CASSYFRGLYYEQYF.

The genes are TRBV10-3 and TRBJ1-5; a possible D gene is TRBD1 (6 bases). This CDR3 is built from 13 residues. Between the trimmed V and J ends, which lost 8 bases and 5 bases, there was a span of 13 bases. The germline V gene encodes CDR1 ENHRY and CDR2 SYGVKD. In DNA form, the CDR3 reads TGTGCCATCGCCGGGACAACCGATCAGCCCCAGCATTTT. Encoded protein: CAIAGTTDQPQHF.